This entry is about one T cell receptor beta chain. The data were obtained in a study of blood T cell repertoires in COVID-19. Original handling: Estimation of nucleated cell counts was performed using reference gene primer amplification. TCRdb's copy holds only in-frame clones and misses some; the assay was immunoSEQ multiplex PCR. That table is the source of V, J and clone size, and D and trimming were worked out from the DNA. The sample holds approximately 310,000 clones; around 90% are singletons and the top ten take about 5.2%. V lost 1 base and J lost 4, with 11 bases in between. CDR3 length: 15 amino acids. Germline lookup yields CDR1 LGHDT and CDR2 YNNKEL (reference sequence).

V gene TRBV3-1 (or the pseudogene TRBV3-2) combines with J gene TRBJ2-4, with TRBD2 as a possible D gene (5 bases). The sequence came from a man in his sixties who had recovered from COVID-19. The specimen sequenced was PBMCs or T cells enriched from blood (not recorded which). The CDR3 DNA is TGTGCCAGCAGCCAAGTGGGGAGACCTAAAAACATTCAGTACTTC. Amino acid sequence: CASSQVGRPKNIQYF.